Below are 10 T cell receptor beta chains sequenced from a single sample in a study of PD-1 blockade in classical Hodgkin lymphoma. Relapse was seen in all patients after autologous stem cell transplantation, and brentuximab vedotin exposure was variable. Thawed PBMCs were subjected to magnetic negative selection, which yielded isolated CD8+ T cells. Assay used: immunoSEQ multiplex PCR; TCRdb lists only in-frame clones, some missing. Among about 3,000 clones listed, roughly 60% were seen once. The material was CD8+ T cells from blood, obtained at baseline. The receptors shown here come from a human donor with classical Hodgkin lymphoma.

This chain connects TRBV6-6 to TRBJ2-7; weak D call: TRBD1 (5 bases). This CDR3 has 13 residues. Trimming cost V 4 bases and J 1 base, with 8 bases left between them. Germline V gene data show CDR1 as MNHNY and CDR2 as SVGAGI (reference sequence). The CDR3 DNA sequence: TGTGCCAGCAGTTCGGACACTTCCTACGAGCAGTACTTC. It codes for CASSSDTSYEQYF.

This chain uses TRBV27 with TRBJ1-1; tentatively, D is TRBD1 (6 bases). The germline gives CDR1 MNHEY, CDR2 SMNVEV (reference sequence). Between the trimmed V and J ends, which lost 5 bases and 4 bases, there was a span of 14 bases. The CDR3 has 14 amino acids. CDR3 coding DNA: TGTGCCAGCAGTGCCTACAGGGATGGCACTGAAGCTTTCTTT. Amino acids: CASSAYRDGTEAFF.

V and J are TRBV23-1 and TRBJ2-6; D remains ambiguous. TRBV23-1 is an open reading frame, and its role is uncertain. Trimming took off 1 base at V and 0 bases at J, with 7 bases between the two ends. This CDR3 contains 16 residues. DNA of the CDR3: TGCGCCAGCAGTCAATTATCGAGCTCTGGGGCCAACGTCCTGACTTTC. Its translation: CASSQLSSSGANVLTF.

V usage is TRBV7-9 and J usage is TRBJ1-4; D unresolved. The CDR3 runs to 16 residues. Germline CDR1 is SEHNR and CDR2 is FQNEAQ (reference sequence). Trimming removed 3 bases from V and 7 bases from J, with 18 bases in between. CDR3 bases: TGTGCCAGCAGCTTCTCTCCCCTCGCTAAGGGTGAAAAACTGTTTTTT. Translated, it gives CASSFSPLAKGEKLFF.

The V and J genes are TRBV2 and TRBJ2-7; 9 nucleotides match TRBD1. Trimming cost V 6 bases and J 1 base; bases outside gene matches: 7. The CDR3 consists of 15 residues. Germline CDR1 is SNHLY and CDR2 is FYNNEI. The chain's CDR3 is CASSATGGASYEQYF. The CDR3 nucleotides read TGTGCCAGCAGCGCTACAGGGGGCGCGTCCTACGAGCAGTACTTC.

A word on this clone: The same CDR3 also results from other DNA sequences found in this sample. The genes are TRBV27 and TRBJ2-1; D gene uncertain. The CDR3 is 14 amino acids. Between the trimmed V and J ends, which lost 8 bases and 0 bases, there was a span of 11 bases. CDR1 is MNHEY and CDR2 is SMNVEV in the germline V gene (reference sequence). CDR3 sequence: CASSPGSSYNEQFF. The CDR3 coding sequence is TGTGCCAGCTCCCCCGGCTCCTCCTACAATGAGCAGTTCTTC.

CDR3 in DNA: TGTGCCAGCAGCTTGATGGCTAGCGGGCTCGTCTACGAGCAGTACTTC. It codes for CASSLMASGLVYEQYF. V is TRBV11-2 and J is TRBJ2-7; TRBD2 matches 8 bases. V lost 3 bases, J lost 3 bases, and 10 bases stayed unmatched. Germline lookup yields CDR1 SGHAT and CDR2 FQNNGV. This CDR3 region has 16 residues.

This chain uses TRBV6-1 with TRBJ1-5; tentatively, D is TRBD1 (5 bases). V gave up 2 bases and J gave up 1 base, with 24 bases separating them. The CDR3 sequence is 20 residues long. Germline CDR1 reads MNHNS; CDR2 reads SASEGT. This CDR3 is CASSEYPTVGLYDSNQPQHF. The CDR3 DNA sequence: TGTGCCAGCAGTGAATACCCCACTGTGGGGCTCTATGACAGCAATCAGCCCCAGCATTTT.

The chain has TRBV4-2 and TRBJ2-5; D unclear. Trimming removed 5 bases at V and 5 bases at J, with 18 bases between. In germline, CDR1 is LGHNA, CDR2 YNFKEQ. CDR3 length equals 15 residues. The CDR3 loop reads CASSSTGFSRETQYF. The DNA for the CDR3 is TGTGCCAGCAGCTCGACGGGCTTTTCGCGGGAGACCCAGTACTTC.

The table lists this clone with a few counts. V usage is TRBV5-1 and J usage is TRBJ2-5; 9 bases fit TRBD2. Germline CDR1 reads SGHRS; CDR2 reads YFSETQ. The CDR3 runs to 18 residues. V trimming: 6 bases; J trimming: 4 bases; junction bases outside the gene matches: 19. The CDR3 region has the DNA TGCGCCAGCAACTTACTCTCTTGGTCAAGGCGGGAGGGAGAGACCCAGTACTTC. Translating gives CASNLLSWSRREGETQYF.